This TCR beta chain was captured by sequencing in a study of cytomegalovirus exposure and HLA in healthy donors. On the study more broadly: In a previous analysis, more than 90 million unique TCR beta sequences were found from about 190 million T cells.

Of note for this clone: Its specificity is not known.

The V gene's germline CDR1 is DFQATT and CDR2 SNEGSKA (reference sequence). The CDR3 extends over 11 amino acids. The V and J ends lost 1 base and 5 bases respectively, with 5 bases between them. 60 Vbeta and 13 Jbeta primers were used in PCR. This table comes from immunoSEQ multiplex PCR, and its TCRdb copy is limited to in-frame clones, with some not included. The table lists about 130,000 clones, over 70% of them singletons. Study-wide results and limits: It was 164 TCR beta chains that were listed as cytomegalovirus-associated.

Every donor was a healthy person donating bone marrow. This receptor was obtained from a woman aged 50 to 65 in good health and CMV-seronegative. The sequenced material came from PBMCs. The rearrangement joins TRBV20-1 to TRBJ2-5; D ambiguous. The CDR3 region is CSARVMETQYF. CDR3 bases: TGCAGTGCTAGAGTAATGGAGACCCAGTACTTC.